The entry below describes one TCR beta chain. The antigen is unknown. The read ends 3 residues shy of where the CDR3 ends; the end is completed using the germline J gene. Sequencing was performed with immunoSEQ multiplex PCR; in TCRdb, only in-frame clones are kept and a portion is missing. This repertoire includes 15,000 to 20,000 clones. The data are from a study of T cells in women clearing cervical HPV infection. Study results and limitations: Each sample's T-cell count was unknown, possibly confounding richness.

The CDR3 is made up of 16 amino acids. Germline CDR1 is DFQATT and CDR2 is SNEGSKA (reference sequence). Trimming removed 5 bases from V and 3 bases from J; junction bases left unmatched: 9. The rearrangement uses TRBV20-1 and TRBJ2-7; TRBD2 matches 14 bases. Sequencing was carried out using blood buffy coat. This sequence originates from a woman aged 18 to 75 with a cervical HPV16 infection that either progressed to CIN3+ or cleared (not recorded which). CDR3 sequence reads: CSAAPGLAGASYEQYF. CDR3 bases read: TGCAGTGCTGCCCCGGGACTAGCGGGAGCGAGCTACGAG.